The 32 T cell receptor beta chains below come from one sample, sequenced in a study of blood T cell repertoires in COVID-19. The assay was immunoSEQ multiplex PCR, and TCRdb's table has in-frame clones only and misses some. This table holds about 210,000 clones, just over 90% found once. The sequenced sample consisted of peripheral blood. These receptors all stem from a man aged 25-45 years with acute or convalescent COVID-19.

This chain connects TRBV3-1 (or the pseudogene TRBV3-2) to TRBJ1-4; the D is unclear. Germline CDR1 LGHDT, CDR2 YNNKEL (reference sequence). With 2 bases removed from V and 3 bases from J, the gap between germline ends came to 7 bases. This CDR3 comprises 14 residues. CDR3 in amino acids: CASSQPGSNEKLFF. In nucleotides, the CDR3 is TGTGCCAGCAGCCAACCGGGATCTAATGAAAAACTGTTTTTT.

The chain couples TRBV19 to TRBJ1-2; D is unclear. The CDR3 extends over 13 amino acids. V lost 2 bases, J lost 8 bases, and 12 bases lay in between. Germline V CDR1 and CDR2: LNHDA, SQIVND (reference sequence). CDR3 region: CASSITVNEGYTF. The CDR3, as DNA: TGTGCCAGTAGTATAACCGTTAATGAGGGCTACACCTTC. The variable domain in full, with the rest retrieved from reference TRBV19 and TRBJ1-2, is DGGITQSPKYLFRKEGQNVTLSCEQNLNHDAMYWYRQDPGQGLRLIYYSQIVNDFQKGDIAEGYSVSREKKESFPLTVTSAQKNPTAFYLCASSITVNEGYTFGSGTRLTVV.

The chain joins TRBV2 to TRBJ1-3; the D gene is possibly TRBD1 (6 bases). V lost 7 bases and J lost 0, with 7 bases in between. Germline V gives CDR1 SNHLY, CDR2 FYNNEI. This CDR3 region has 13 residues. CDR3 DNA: TGTGCCAGCAAGGGGGACTCTGGAAACACCATATATTTT. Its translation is CASKGDSGNTIYF.

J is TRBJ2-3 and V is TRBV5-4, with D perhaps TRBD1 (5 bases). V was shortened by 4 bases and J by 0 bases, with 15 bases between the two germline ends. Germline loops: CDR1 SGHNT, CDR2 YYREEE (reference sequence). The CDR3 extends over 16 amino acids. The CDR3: CASSLDSSTSTDTQYF. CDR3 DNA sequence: TGTGCCAGCAGCCTCGACAGCTCTACTAGCACAGATACGCAGTATTTT.

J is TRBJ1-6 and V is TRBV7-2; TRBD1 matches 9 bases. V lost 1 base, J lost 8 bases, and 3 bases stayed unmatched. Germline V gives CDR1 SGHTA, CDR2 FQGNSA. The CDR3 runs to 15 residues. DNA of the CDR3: TGTGCCAGCAGCTTAGGTGGGACAGGGTATTCACCCCTCCACTTT. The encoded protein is CASSLGGTGYSPLHF.

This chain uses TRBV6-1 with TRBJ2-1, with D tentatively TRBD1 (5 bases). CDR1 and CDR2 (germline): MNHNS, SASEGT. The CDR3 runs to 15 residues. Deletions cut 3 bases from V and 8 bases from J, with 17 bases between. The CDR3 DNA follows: TGTGCCAGCAGTGAGGACATCCCAAGACGGCATGAGCAGTTCTTC. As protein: CASSEDIPRRHEQFF.

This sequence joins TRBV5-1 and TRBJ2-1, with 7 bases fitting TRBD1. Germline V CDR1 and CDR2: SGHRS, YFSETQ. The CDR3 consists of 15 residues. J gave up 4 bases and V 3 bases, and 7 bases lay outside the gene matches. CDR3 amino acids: CASSYRGQMYNEQFF. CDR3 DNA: TGCGCCAGCAGCTATCGGGGACAGATGTACAATGAGCAGTTCTTC.

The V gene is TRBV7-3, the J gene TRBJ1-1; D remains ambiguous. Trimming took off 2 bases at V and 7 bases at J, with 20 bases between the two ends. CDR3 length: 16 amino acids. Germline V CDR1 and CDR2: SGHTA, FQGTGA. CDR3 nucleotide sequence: TGTGCCAGCAGCTTAGAGAGAGCGGCAGGCAGGATTGAAGCTTTCTTT. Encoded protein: CASSLERAAGRIEAFF.

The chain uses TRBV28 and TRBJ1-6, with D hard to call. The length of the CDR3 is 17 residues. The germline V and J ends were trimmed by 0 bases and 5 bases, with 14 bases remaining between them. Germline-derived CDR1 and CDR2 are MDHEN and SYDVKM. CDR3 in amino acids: CASSLWETTSNNSPLHF. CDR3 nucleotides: TGTGCCAGCAGTTTATGGGAAACGACAAGCAATAATTCACCCCTCCACTTT.

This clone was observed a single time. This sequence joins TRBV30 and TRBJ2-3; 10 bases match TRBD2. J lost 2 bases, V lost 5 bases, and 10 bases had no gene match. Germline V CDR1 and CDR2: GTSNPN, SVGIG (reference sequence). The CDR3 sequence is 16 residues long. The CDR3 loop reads CAWEAGGFGNTDTQYF. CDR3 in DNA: TGTGCCTGGGAAGCGGGGGGGTTTGGTAACACAGATACGCAGTATTTT.

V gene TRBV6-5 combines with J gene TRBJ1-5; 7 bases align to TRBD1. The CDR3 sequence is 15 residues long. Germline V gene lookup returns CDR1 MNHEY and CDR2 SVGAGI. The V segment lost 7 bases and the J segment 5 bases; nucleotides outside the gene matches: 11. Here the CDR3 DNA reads TGTGCCAGCACCTCCCTCGAGGGGGCGGATCAGCCCCAGCATTTT. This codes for CASTSLEGADQPQHF.

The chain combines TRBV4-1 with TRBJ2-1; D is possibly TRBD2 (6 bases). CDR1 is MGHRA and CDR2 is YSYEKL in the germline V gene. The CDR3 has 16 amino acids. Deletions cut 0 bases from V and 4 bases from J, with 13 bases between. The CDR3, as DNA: TGCGCCAGCAGCCAAGAACAAATAGCGGTATACAATGAGCAGTTCTTC. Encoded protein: CASSQEQIAVYNEQFF.

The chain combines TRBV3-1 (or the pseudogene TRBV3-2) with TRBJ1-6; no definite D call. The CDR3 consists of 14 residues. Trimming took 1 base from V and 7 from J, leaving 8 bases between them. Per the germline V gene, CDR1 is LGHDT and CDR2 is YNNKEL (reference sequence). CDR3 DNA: TGTGCCAGCAGCCAAGTCCGAGGGAATTCACCCCTCCACTTT. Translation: CASSQVRGNSPLHF.

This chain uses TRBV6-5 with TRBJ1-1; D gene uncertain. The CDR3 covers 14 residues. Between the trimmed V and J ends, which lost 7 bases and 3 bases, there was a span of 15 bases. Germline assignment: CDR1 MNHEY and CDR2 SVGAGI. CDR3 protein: CASIGMGYDTEAFF. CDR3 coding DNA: TGTGCCAGCATCGGGATGGGGTACGACACTGAAGCTTTCTTT.

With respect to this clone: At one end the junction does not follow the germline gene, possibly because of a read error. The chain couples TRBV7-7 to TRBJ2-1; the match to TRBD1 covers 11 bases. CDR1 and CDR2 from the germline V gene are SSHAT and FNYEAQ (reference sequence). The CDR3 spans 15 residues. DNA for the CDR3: TGTGCTAGCAGCTTGAGGACAGGGGGCATGAATGAGCAGTTCTTC. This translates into CASSLRTGGMNEQFF.

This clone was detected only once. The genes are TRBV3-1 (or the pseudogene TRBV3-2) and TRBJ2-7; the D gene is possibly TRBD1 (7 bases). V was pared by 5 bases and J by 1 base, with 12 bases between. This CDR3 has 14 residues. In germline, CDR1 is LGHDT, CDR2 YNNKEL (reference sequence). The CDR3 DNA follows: TGTGCCAGCAGCGACCCAGGGGGGTCCTACGAGCAGTACTTC. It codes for CASSDPGGSYEQYF.

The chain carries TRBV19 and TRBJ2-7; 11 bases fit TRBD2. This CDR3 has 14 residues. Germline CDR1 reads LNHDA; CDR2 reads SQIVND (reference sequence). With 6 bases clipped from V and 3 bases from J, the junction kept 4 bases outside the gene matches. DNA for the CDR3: TGTGCCAGTAGCTTGACTAGCGGGGTCTACGAGCAGTACTTC. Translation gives CASSLTSGVYEQYF.

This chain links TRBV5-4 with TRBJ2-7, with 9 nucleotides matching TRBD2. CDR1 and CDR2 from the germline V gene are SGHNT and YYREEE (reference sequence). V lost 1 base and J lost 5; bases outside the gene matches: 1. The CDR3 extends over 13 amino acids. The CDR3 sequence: CASSLRLADEQYF. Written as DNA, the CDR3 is TGTGCCAGCAGCTTGCGACTAGCGGACGAGCAGTACTTC.

CDR3 nucleotide sequence: TGTGCCAGCAGTTTCGAAGGGAGGAGGCAGCCCCAGCATTTT. The encoded protein is CASSFEGRRQPQHF. The V and J genes are TRBV27 and TRBJ1-5; D not certain. Deletions cut 3 bases from V and 7 bases from J, with 13 bases between. The CDR3 has 14 residues. In germline, CDR1 is MNHEY, CDR2 SMNVEV (reference sequence).

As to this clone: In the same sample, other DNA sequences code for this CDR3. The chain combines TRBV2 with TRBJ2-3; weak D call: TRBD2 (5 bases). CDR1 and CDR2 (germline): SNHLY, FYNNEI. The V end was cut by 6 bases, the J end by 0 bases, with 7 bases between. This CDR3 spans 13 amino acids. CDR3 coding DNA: TGTGCCAGCAGGAGGACTAGCACAGATACGCAGTATTTT. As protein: CASRRTSTDTQYF.

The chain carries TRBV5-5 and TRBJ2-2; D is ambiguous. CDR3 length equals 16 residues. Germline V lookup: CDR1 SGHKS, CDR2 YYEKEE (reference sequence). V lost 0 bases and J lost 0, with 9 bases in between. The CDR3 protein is CASSLAAVTNTGELFF. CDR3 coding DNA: TGTGCCAGCAGCTTGGCTGCAGTCACGAACACCGGGGAGCTGTTTTTT.

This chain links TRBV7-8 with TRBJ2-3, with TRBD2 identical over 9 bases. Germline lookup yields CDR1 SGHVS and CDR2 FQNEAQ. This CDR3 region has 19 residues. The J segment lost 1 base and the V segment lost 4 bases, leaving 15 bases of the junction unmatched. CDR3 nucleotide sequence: TGTGCCAGCAGCTCACCGGGGCTAGCGGGAAAGTGGGGCACAGATACGCAGTATTTT. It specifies CASSSPGLAGKWGTDTQYF.

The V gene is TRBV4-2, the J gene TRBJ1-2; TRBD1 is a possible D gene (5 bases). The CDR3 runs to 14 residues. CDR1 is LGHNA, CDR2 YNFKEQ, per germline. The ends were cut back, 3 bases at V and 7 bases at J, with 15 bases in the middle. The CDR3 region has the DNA TGTGCCAGCAGCCACTCCGGGGGTCTGTCTGGCTACACCTTC. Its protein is CASSHSGGLSGYTF.

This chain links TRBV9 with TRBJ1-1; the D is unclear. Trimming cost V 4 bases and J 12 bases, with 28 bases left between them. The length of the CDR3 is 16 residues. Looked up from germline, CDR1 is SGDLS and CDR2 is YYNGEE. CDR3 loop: CASSPRGGTGRYETFF. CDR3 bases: TGTGCCAGCAGCCCCCGAGGAGGCACGGGGAGGTATGAGACTTTCTTT.

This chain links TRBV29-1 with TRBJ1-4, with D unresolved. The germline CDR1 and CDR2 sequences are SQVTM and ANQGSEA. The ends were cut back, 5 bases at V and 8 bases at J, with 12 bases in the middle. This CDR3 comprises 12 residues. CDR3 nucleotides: TGCAGCGTTTTGTCGGGTTCCGAAAAACTGTTTTTT. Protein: CSVLSGSEKLFF. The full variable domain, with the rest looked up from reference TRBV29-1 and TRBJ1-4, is SAVISQKPSRDICQRGTSLTIQCQVDSQVTMMFWYRQQPGQSLTLIATANQGSEATYESGFVIDKFPISRPNLTFSTLTVSNMSPEDSSIYLCSVLSGSEKLFFGSGTQLSVL.

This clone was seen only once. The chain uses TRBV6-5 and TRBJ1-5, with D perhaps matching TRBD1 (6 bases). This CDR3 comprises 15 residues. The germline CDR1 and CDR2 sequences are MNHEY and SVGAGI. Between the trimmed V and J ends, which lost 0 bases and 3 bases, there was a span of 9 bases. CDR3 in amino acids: CASSYSRGHNQPQHF. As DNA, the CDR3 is TGTGCCAGCAGTTACTCCAGGGGTCACAATCAGCCCCAGCATTTT.

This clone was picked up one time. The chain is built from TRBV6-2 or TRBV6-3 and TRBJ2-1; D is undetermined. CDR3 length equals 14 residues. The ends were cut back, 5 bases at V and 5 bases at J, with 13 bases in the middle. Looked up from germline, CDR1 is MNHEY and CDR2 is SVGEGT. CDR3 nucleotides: TGTGCCAGCAGTCCGGTTCGCCCCAACAATGAGCAGTTCTTC. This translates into CASSPVRPNNEQFF.

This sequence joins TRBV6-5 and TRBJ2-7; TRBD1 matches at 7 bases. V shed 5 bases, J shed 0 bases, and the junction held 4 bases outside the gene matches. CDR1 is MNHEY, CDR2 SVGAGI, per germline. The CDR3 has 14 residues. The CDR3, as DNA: TGTGCCAGCAGTAAGACAGGGCGCTCCTACGAGCAGTACTTC. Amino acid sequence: CASSKTGRSYEQYF.

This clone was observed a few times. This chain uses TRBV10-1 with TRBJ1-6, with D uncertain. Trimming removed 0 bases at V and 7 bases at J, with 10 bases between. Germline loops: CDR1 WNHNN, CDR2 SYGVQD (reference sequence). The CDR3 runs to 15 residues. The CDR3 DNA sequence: TGCGCCAGCAGTGAGTCGAGAGGTTCGAATTCACCCCTCCACTTT. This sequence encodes CASSESRGSNSPLHF.

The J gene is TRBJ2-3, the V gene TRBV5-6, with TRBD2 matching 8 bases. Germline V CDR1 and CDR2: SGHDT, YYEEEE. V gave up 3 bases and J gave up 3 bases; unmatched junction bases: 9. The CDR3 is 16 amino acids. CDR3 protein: CASSSYQREMTDTQYF. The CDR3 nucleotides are TGTGCCAGCAGCTCCTACCAGCGGGAGATGACAGATACGCAGTATTTT.

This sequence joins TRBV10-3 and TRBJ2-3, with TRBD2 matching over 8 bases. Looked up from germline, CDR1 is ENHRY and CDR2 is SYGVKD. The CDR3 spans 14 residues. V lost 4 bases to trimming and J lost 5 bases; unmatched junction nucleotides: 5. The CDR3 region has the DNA TGTGCCATCAGTGGGACTAGCAGTGGAGATACGCAGTATTTT. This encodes CAISGTSSGDTQYF.

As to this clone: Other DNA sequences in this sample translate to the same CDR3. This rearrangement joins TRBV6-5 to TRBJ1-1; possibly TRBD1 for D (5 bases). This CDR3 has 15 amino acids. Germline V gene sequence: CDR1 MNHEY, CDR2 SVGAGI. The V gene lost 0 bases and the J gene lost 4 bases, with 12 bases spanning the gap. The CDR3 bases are TGTGCCAGCAGTTACTCGGGGGGGAGGGGCACTGAAGCTTTCTTT. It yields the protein CASSYSGGRGTEAFF.